The TCR beta chain under discussion was sequenced for a study of blood T cell repertoires in COVID-19. Across the whole study: Sample material is recorded as cDNA or gDNA derived from T cells, B-cell-depleted T cells, or PBMCs.

This clone was picked up one time. Source study methods: Reference gene primer amplification gave estimated nucleated cell counts. Repertoires were generated with immunoSEQ multiplex PCR, while TCRdb's copy carries only in-frame clones and drops some. That table supplies the V and J calls and clone size; D and trimming were determined from the DNA. The sample includes 150,000 to 200,000 clones, approximately 86% of them seen just once. From germline, CDR1 is MDHEN and CDR2 SYDVKM. V lost 2 bases and J lost 0; bases outside the gene matches: 15. The CDR3 consists of 20 residues. Sequencing used peripheral blood. V gene TRBV28 combines with J gene TRBJ2-5; 10 nucleotides match TRBD2. The TCR comes from a man aged 55 to 70 with acute or convalescent COVID-19. CDR3 region: CASSLGWGTSAPRYQETQYF. The CDR3 DNA is TGTGCCAGCAGTTTAGGTTGGGGGACTAGCGCCCCGAGGTACCAAGAGACCCAGTACTTC. The variable domain in full, completed from reference TRBV28 and TRBJ2-5, reads DVKVTQSSRYLVKRTGEKVFLECVQDMDHENMFWYRQDPGLGLRLIYFSYDVKMKEKGDIPEGYSVSREKKERFSLILESASTNQTSMYLCASSLGWGTSAPRYQETQYFGPGTRLLVL.